These 3 T cell receptor beta chains were all obtained from the same sample, sequenced in a study of blood T cell repertoires in COVID-19. The protocol was immunoSEQ multiplex PCR, while the TCRdb copy is restricted to in-frame clones and leaves out a portion. The sample records 90,000 to 110,000 clones, roughly four fifths being singletons. Material for sequencing was peripheral blood. These receptors originate from a woman in her seventies with acute or convalescent COVID-19.

The rearrangement joins TRBV7-9 to TRBJ2-7, with 14 nucleotides matching TRBD2. Trimming cost V 5 bases and J 3 bases; bases outside gene matches: 3. The germline V gene encodes CDR1 SEHNR and CDR2 FQNEAQ (reference sequence). The CDR3 consists of 15 residues. The CDR3: CASSPGLAGGYEQYF. The DNA of the CDR3 is TGTGCCAGCAGCCCTGGACTAGCGGGAGGCTACGAGCAGTACTTC.

The rearrangement joins TRBV19 to TRBJ2-7, with D maybe TRBD1 (6 bases). The V end lost 1 base, the J end lost 5 bases, and 9 bases lay between the germline ends. CDR1 LNHDA and CDR2 SQIVND come from the germline V gene (reference sequence). The CDR3 has 13 amino acids. Written as DNA, the CDR3 is TGTGCCAGTAGTATAGTGGGGGCCGACGAGCAGTACTTC. This codes for CASSIVGADEQYF.

This chain uses TRBV2 with TRBJ2-7; D is possibly TRBD1 (6 bases). The CDR3 consists of 12 residues. Trimming cost V 2 bases and J 4 bases, with 6 bases left between them. CDR1 is SNHLY and CDR2 is FYNNEI in the germline V gene. The CDR3 sequence is CASSEQGYEQYF. The CDR3, as DNA: TGTGCCAGCAGTGAACAGGGGTACGAGCAGTACTTC.